Included here is one T cell receptor (beta chain) sequence, with context. The ends were cut back, 2 bases at V and 10 bases at J, with 14 bases in the middle. This CDR3 region has 13 residues. This sample was taken from a study of control samples from healthy donors and cancer patients. Repertoires were generated with immunoSEQ multiplex PCR, while TCRdb's copy carries only in-frame clones and drops some. The sample has fewer than 60,000 clones, 80% to 90% seen once; the top ten hold roughly 12%. The V and J genes are TRBV12-3 or TRBV12-4 and TRBJ1-2, with a possible D match to TRBD1 (6 bases). Material: PBMCs. The TCR was taken from a woman aged 55-69 years with lung cancer. The CDR3 protein is CASSLSDRTPYTF. In DNA form, the CDR3 reads TGTGCCAGCAGTTTATCGGACAGAACCCCCTACACCTTC.